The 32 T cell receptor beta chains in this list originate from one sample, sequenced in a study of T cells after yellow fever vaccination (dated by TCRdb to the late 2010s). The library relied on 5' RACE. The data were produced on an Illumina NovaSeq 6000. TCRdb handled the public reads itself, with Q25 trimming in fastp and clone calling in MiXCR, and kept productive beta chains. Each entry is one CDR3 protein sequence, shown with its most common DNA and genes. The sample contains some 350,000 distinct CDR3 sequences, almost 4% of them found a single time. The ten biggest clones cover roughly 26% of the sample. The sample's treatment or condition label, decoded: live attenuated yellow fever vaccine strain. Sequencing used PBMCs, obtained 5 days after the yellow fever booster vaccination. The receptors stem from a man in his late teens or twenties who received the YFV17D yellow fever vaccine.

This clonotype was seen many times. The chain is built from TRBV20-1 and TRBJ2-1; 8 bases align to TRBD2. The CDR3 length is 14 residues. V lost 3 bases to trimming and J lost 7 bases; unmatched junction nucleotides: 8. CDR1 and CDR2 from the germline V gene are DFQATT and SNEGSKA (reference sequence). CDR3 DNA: TGCAGTGCTAGTACGGGGGGGCCCATAAATGAGCAGTTCTTC. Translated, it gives CSASTGGPINEQFF.

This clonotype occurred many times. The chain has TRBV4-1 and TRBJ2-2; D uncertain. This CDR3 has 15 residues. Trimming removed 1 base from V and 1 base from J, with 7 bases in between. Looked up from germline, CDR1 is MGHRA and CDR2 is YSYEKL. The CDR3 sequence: CASSQGAVNTGELFF. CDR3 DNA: TGCGCCAGCAGCCAAGGGGCGGTGAACACCGGGGAGCTGTTTTTT.

The CDR3 loop is CASSGYRGNGYTF. CDR3 DNA sequence: TGTGCCAGCAGTGGTTACAGGGGAAATGGCTACACCTTC. The chain uses TRBV25-1 and TRBJ1-2; 7 nucleotides line up with TRBD1. J was trimmed by 6 bases and V by 4 bases; bases with no gene match: 5. There are 13 residues in the CDR3. CDR1 and CDR2 (germline): MGHDK, SYGVNS.

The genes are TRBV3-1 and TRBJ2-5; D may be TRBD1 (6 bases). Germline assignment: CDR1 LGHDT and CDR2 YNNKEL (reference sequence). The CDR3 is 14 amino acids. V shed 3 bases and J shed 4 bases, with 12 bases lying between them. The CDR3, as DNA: TGTGCCAGCAGCCAGAATCAGGGGAGAGAGACCCAGTACTTC. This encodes CASSQNQGRETQYF.

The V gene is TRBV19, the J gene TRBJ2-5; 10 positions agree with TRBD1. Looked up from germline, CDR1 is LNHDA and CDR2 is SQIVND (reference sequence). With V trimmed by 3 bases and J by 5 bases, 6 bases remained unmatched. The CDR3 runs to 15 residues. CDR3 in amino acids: CASSIWTGGLETQYF. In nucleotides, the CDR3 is TGTGCCAGTAGTATTTGGACAGGGGGATTGGAGACCCAGTACTTC.

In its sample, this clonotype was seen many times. This chain's CDR3 is CASSLFPDSGGDPETQYF. The CDR3 region has the DNA TGCGCCAGCAGCTTGTTCCCCGATAGCGGGGGAGACCCTGAGACCCAGTACTTC. The chain couples TRBV5-1 to TRBJ2-5, with TRBD2 identical over 9 bases. The CDR3 sequence is 18 residues long. Germline values: CDR1 SGHRS, CDR2 YFSETQ. V shed 1 base and J 5 bases; nucleotides not matched to a gene: 15.

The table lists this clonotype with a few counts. The CDR3 region has the DNA TGCAGGATTCCGGGACAGGGGCCCCGGTGGCCTAATGAAAAACTGTTTTTT. This translates into CRIPGQGPRWPNEKLFF. The chain recombines TRBV29-1 with TRBJ1-4, with TRBD1 identical over 10 bases. CDR1 is SQVTM, CDR2 ANQGSEA, per germline. This CDR3 contains 17 residues.

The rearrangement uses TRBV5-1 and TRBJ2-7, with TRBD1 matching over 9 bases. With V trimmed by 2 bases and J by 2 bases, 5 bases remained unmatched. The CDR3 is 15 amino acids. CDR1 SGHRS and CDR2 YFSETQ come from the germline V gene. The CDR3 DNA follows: TGCGCCAGCAGCTTCCGGGACAGGGTAACCTACGAGCAGTACTTC. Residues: CASSFRDRVTYEQYF.

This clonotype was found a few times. The CDR3 sequence: CASSRQGVGGYTF. The CDR3 region has the DNA TGTGCCAGCAGCCGACAGGGGGTCGGGGGCTACACCTTC. The chain has TRBV7-2 and TRBJ1-2, with 9 positions matching TRBD1. The CDR3 contains 13 residues. V shed 5 bases and J 8 bases; nucleotides not matched to a gene: 6. Per the germline V gene, CDR1 is SGHTA and CDR2 is FQGNSA.

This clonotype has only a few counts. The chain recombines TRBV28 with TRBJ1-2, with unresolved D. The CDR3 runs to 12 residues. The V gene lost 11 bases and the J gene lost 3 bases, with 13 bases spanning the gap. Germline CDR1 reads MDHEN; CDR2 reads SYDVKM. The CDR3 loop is CAVSSPHYGYTF. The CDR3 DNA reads TGTGCCGTCAGCTCTCCCCACTATGGCTACACCTTC.

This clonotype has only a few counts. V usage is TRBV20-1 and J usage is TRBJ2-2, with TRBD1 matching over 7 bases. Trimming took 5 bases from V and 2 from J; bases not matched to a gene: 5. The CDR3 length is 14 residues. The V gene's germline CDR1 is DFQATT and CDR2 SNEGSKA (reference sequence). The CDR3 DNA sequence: TGCAGTGCTCCGGACAGGCGAAACACCGGGGAGCTGTTTTTT. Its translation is CSAPDRRNTGELFF.

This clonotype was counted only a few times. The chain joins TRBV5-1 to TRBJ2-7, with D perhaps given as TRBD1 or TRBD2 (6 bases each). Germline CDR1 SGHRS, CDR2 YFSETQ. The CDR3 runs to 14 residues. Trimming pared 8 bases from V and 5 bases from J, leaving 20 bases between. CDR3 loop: CARRGAGGNNEQYF. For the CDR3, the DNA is TGCGCCAGGAGGGGGGCCGGGGGTAATAACGAGCAGTACTTC.

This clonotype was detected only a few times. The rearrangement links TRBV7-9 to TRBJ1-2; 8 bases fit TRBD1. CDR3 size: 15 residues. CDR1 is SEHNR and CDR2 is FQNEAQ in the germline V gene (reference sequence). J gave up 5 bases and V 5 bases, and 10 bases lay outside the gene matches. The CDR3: CASSGGTGDLYGYTF. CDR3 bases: TGTGCCAGCAGCGGCGGGACAGGCGACCTTTATGGCTACACCTTC.

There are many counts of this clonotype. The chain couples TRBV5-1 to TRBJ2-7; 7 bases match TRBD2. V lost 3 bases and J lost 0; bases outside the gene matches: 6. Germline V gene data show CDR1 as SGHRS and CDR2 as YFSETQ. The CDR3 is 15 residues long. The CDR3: CASSSPLADSYEQYV. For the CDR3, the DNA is TGCGCCAGCAGCTCACCTCTAGCGGACTCCTACGAGCAGTACGTC.

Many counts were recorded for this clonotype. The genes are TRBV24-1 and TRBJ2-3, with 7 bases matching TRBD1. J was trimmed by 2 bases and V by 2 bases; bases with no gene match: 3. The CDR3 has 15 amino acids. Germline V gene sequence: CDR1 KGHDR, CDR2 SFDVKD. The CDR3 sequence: CATSDSGQITDTQYF. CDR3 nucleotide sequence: TGTGCCACCAGTGATTCGGGACAGATCACAGATACGCAGTATTTT.

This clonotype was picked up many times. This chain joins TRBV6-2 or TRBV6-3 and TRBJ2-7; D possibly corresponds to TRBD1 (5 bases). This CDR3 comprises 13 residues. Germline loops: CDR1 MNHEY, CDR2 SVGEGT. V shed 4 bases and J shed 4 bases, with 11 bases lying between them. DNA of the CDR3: TGTGCCAGCAGTTCTCGTCAGGGATACGAGCAGTACTTC. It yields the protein CASSSRQGYEQYF.

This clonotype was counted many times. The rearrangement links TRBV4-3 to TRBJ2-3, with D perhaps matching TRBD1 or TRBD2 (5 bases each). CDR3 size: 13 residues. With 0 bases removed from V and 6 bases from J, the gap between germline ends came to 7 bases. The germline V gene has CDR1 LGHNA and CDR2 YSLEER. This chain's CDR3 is CASSQDWGDTQYF. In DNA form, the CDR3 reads TGCGCCAGCAGCCAAGATTGGGGGGATACGCAGTATTTT.

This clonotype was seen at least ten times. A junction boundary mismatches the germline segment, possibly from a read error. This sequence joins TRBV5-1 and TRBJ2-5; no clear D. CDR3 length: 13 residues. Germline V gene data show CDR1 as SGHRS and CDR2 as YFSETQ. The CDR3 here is CASSLGRQETQYF. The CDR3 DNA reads TGTGCCAGCAGCTTAGGCCGGCAAGAGACCCAGTACTTC.

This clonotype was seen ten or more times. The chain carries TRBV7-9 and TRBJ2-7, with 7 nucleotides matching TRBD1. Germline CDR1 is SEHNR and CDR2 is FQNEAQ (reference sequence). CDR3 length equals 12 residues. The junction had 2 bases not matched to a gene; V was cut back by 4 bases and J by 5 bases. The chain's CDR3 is CASSSTGDEQYF. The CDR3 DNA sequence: TGTGCCAGCAGCTCAACAGGGGACGAGCAGTACTTC.

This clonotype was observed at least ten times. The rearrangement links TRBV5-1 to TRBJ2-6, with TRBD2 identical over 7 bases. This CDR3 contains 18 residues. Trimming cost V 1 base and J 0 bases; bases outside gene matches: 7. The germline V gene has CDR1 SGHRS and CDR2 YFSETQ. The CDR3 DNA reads TGCGCCAGCAGCTTGCCCCCCGGGGGGATCTCTGGGGCCAACGTCCTGACTTTC. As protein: CASSLPPGGISGANVLTF.

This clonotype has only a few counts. In DNA, the CDR3 is TGCGCCAGCAGCTTGTCCCCCCCGGGAGGGAACATTCAGTACTTC. This translates into CASSLSPPGGNIQYF. The chain carries TRBV5-1 and TRBJ2-4, with 8 nucleotides matching TRBD2. Losses at the gene ends were 1 base for V and 7 bases for J; bases not matched to a gene: 7. The CDR3 length is 15 residues. From germline, CDR1 is SGHRS and CDR2 YFSETQ.

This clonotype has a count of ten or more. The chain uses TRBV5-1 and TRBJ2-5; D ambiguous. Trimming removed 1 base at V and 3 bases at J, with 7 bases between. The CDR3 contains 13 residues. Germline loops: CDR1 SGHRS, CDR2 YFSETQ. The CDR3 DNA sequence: TGCGCCAGCAGCTTGCTCAGAAAAGAGACCCAGTACTTC. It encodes CASSLLRKETQYF.

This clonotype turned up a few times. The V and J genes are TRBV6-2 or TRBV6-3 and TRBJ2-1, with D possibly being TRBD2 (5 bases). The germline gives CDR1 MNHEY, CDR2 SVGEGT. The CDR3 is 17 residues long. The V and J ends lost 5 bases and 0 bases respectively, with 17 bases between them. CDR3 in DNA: TGTGCCAGCAGTCCACGGACTGAAATGAGCTCCTACAATGAGCAGTTCTTC. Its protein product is CASSPRTEMSSYNEQFF.

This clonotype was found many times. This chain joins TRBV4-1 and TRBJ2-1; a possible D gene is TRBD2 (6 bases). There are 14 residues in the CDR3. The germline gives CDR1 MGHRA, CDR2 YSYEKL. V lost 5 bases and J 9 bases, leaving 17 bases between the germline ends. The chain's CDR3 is CASSGTSLGSEQFF. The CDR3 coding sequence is TGCGCCAGCAGCGGCACTAGCCTCGGGAGTGAGCAGTTCTTC.

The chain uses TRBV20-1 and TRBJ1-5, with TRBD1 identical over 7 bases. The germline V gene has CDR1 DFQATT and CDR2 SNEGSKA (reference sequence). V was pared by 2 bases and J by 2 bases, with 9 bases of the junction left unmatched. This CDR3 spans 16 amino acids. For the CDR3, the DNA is TGCAGTGCTAGATCGACCAAAGGGACAGGCAATCAGCCCCAGCATTTT. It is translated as CSARSTKGTGNQPQHF.

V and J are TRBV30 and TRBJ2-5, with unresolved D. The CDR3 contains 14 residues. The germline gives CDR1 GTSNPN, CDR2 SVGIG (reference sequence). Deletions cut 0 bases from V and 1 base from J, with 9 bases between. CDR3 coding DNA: TGTGCCTGGAGTGTACTAAGTGGCCAAGAGACCCAGTACTTC. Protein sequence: CAWSVLSGQETQYF.

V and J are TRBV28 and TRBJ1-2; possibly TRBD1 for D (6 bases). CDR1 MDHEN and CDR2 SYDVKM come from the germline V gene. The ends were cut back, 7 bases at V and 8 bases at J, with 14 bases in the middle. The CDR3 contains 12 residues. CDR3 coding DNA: TGTGCCAGCAACTTATTACAGGGAGGCTACACCTTC. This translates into CASNLLQGGYTF.

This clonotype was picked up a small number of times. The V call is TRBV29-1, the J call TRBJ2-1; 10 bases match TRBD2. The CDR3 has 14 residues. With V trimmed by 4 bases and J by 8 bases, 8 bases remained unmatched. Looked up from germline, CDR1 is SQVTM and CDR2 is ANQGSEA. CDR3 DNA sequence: TGCAGCGTTGTGGTAGCGGGGGGTGTAGATGAGCAGTTCTTC. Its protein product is CSVVVAGGVDEQFF.

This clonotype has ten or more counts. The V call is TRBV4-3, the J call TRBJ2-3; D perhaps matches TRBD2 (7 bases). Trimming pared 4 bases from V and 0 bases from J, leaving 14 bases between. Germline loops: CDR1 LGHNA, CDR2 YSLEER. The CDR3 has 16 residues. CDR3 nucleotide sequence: TGCGCCAGCAGCCTGGGGGGGGCCGCTAGCACAGATACGCAGTATTTT. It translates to CASSLGGAASTDTQYF.

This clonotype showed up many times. CDR3 coding DNA: TGTGCCAGCAGCCCGGACGGGGGGTACAACACTGAAGCTTTCTTT. This gives the protein CASSPDGGYNTEAFF. The rearrangement joins TRBV5-6 to TRBJ1-1; D is possibly TRBD1 (5 bases). In germline, CDR1 is SGHDT, CDR2 YYEEEE. Trimming left V 4 bases short and J 2 bases short, with 15 bases between. The CDR3 has 15 residues.

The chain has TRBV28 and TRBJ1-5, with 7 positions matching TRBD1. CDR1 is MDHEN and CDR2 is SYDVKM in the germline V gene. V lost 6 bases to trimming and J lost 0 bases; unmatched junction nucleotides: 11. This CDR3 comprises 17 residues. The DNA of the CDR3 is TGTGCCAGCAGAGCGGACAGGTGGGGGGATAGCAATCAGCCCCAGCATTTT. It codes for CASRADRWGDSNQPQHF. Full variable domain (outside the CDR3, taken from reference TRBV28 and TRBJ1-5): DVKVTQSSRYLVKRTGEKVFLECVQDMDHENMFWYRQDPGLGLRLIYFSYDVKMKEKGDIPEGYSVSREKKERFSLILESASTNQTSMYLCASRADRWGDSNQPQHFGDGTRLSIL.

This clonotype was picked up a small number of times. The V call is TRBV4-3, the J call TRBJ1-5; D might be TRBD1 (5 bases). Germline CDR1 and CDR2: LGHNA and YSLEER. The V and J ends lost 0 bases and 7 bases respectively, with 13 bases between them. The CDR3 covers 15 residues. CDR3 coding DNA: TGCGCCAGCAGCCAAGATTCGGGGGTCAGCCAGCCCCAGCATTTT. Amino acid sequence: CASSQDSGVSQPQHF.